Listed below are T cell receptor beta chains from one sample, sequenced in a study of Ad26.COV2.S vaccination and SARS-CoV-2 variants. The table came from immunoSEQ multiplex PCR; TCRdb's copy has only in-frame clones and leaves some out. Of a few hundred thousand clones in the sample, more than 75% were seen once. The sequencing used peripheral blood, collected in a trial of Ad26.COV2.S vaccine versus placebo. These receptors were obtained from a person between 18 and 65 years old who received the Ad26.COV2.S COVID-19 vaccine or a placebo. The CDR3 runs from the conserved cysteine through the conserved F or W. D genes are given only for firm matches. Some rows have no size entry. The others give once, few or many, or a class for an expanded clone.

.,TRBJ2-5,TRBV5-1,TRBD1,CASSSLGTGTSETQYF,TGCGCCAGCAGTTCCCTCGGGACAGGGACGTCGGAGACCCAGTACTTC
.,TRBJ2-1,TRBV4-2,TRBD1,CASSQDWDRGYNEQFF,TGTGCCAGCAGCCAAGATTGGGACAGGGGTTACAATGAGCAGTTCTTC
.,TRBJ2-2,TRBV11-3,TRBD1,CASSRGQGNTGELFF,TGTGCCAGCAGCCGGGGACAGGGGAACACCGGGGAGCTGTTTTTT
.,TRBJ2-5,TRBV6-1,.,CASSEAEGTAQETQYF,TGTGCCAGCAGTGAAGCGGAGGGGACAGCTCAAGAGACCCAGTACTTC
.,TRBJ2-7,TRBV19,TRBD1,CASSIRQGPSYEQYF,TGTGCCAGTAGTATAAGACAGGGGCCCTCCTACGAGCAGTACTTC
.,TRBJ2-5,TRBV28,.,CASSLIASQETQYF,TGTGCCAGCAGCCTAATCGCGAGCCAAGAGACCCAGTACTTC
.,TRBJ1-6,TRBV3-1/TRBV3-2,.,CASSRGTRNSPLHF,TGTGCCAGCAGTCGCGGGACAAGGAATTCACCCCTCCACTTT
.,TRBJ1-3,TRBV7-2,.,CASSLDAGTLSSGNTIYF,TGTGCCAGCAGCTTAGATGCGGGGACCCTAAGCTCTGGAAACACCATATATTTT
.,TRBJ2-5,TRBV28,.,CASTRTHWGKTQYF,TGTGCCAGCACCCGAACCCACTGGGGGAAGACCCAGTACTTC
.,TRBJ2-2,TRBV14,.,CASSDHQGTGELFF,TGTGCCAGCAGCGATCATCAGGGCACCGGGGAGCTGTTTTTT
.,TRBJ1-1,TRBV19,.,CASIRVSRMNTEAFF,TGTGCCAGTATCAGGGTCAGCAGAATGAACACTGAAGCTTTCTTT
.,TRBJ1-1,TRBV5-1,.,CASSLGRGMNTEAFF,TGCGCCAGCAGCTTGGGTAGGGGGATGAACACTGAAGCTTTCTTT
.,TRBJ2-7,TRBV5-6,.,CASSLRGKNSYEQYF,TGTGCCAGCAGCTTGAGGGGGAAGAATTCCTACGAGCAGTACTTC
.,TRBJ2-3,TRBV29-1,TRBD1,CSVAGQGASTDTQYF,TGCAGCGTTGCTGGACAGGGGGCTAGCACAGATACGCAGTATTTT
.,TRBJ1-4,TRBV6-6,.,CASSYSGEKLFF,TGTGCCAGCAGTTACTCGGGGGAAAAACTGTTTTTT
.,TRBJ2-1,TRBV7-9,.,CASSFGTSWNNEQFF,TGTGCCAGCAGCTTTGGGACTTCGTGGAACAATGAGCAGTTCTTC
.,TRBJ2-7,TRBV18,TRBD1,CASSPRTGGDEQYF,TGTGCCAGCTCACCACGGACAGGGGGAGACGAGCAGTACTTC
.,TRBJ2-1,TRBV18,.,CASSPPEVNNEQFF,TGTGCCAGCTCACCCCCAGAGGTAAACAATGAGCAGTTCTTC
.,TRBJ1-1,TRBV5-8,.,CASSLRGNTEAFF,TGTGCCAGCAGCTTAAGAGGGAACACTGAAGCTTTCTTT
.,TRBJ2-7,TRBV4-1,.,CASSQLDGYYEQYF,TGCGCCAGCAGCCAACTGGACGGCTACTACGAGCAGTACTTC
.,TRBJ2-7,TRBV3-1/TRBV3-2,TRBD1,CASSSRDREQYF,TGTGCCAGCAGCTCCCGGGACAGGGAGCAGTACTTC
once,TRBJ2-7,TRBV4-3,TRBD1,CASSQAYRGAPYEQYF,TGCGCCAGCAGCCAGGCTTACAGGGGGGCCCCCTACGAGCAGTACTTC
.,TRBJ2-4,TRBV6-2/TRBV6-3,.,CASSRQLAKNIQYF,TGTGCCAGCAGTCGACAACTAGCCAAAAACATTCAGTACTTC